The present entry profiles one TCR beta chain with its context. Blood draws occurred at baseline, cycle 4 day 1, and cycle 7 day 1. The sample originates from a study of OX40 agonist ivuxolimab in advanced cancers. Study as a whole: A male proportion of more than 75% was recorded, with mean age approximately 57 years and range about 20 to 79. Partial responses occurred in Three dose-escalation patients, one with hepatocellular carcinoma and two with cutaneous melanoma.

This table comes from immunoSEQ multiplex PCR, and its TCRdb copy is limited to in-frame clones, with some not included. The table lists about 51,000 clones, over 75% of them singletons, with 2% to 2.5% in the top ten. In germline, CDR1 is LNHDA, CDR2 SQIVND (reference sequence). The CDR3 length is 13 residues. The V and J ends lost 7 bases and 5 bases respectively, with 13 bases between them. The TCR originated in an adult with an advanced solid tumor such as melanoma, head and neck, liver or kidney cancer. The sample here was CD4+ or CD8+ T cells sorted from blood, taken in a trial of the OX40 agonist ivuxolimab. This sequence joins TRBV19 and TRBJ2-3, with a possible D match to TRBD1 (6 bases). The CDR3 bases are TGTGCCAGTAATGGGGGCCACGAAGATACGCAGTATTTT. This sequence encodes CASNGGHEDTQYF.